These 30 T cell receptor beta chains came from one sample sequenced in a study of cytomegalovirus exposure and HLA in healthy donors (dated by TCRdb to about 2017). Library prep was done by the immunoSEQ multiplex PCR assay. For the multiplex PCR, a mixture combining 60 forward primers for TCR Vbeta segments and 13 reverse primers for TCR Jbeta segments was used. TCRdb carries this immuneACCESS record with in-frame sequences only. Its versions omit some clonotypes, under half of them owing to an unresolved V gene in the studies checked, with the rest unexplained. The sample has under 150,000 clones on record, roughly four fifths of them singletons. The top ten clones comprise approximately 1.8% of the sample. Sequencing was done on a sample of PBMCs. The receptor source for this set is a female donor in good health and CMV-seropositive.

This clone came up once. The rearrangement joins TRBV7-9 to TRBJ2-7; D not resolved. The CDR3 runs to 13 residues. Germline V CDR1 and CDR2: SEHNR, FQNEAQ (reference sequence). Trimming left V 1 base short and J 1 base short, with 5 bases between. The CDR3 sequence: CASSLESSYEQYF. Written as DNA, the CDR3 is TGTGCCAGCAGCTTAGAGAGTTCCTACGAGCAGTACTTC.

J is TRBJ2-3 and V is TRBV5-1; the D gene is possibly TRBD1 (6 bases). Germline V gene sequence: CDR1 SGHRS, CDR2 YFSETQ. The V end lost 4 bases, the J end lost 2 bases, and 17 bases lay between the germline ends. The length of the CDR3 is 16 residues. The CDR3 is CASSVPRDTNTDTQYF. DNA for the CDR3: TGCGCCAGCAGCGTACCCAGGGACACCAACACAGATACGCAGTATTTT.

This clone was picked up a small number of times. The chain employs TRBV5-6 and TRBJ1-6, with D tentatively TRBD1 (5 bases). Germline V gives CDR1 SGHDT, CDR2 YYEEEE. V lost 2 bases and J lost 5, with 11 bases in between. The CDR3 consists of 15 residues. CDR3 amino acids: CASSFLDSNNSPLHF. In nucleotides, the CDR3 is TGTGCCAGCAGCTTCTTAGACAGCAATAATTCACCCCTCCACTTT. The variable domain in full, with the rest retrieved from reference TRBV5-6 and TRBJ1-6, is DAGVTQSPTHLIKTRGQQVTLRCSPKSGHDTVSWYQQALGQGPQFIFQYYEEEERQRGNFPDRFSGHQFPNYSSELNVNALLLGDSALYLCASSFLDSNNSPLHFGNGTRLTVT.

The chain combines TRBV4-1 with TRBJ2-2, with D perhaps TRBD2 (7 bases). The CDR3 is made up of 15 amino acids. V shed 4 bases and J shed 4 bases, with 13 bases lying between them. In germline, CDR1 is MGHRA, CDR2 YSYEKL. The CDR3 sequence is CASSLGGRGTGELFF. The CDR3 DNA is TGCGCCAGCAGCCTCGGGGGGCGCGGCACCGGGGAGCTGTTTTTT.

The chain joins TRBV7-2 to TRBJ1-2; D uncertain. Trimming cost V 3 bases and J 1 base, with 15 bases left between them. This CDR3 is 16 amino acids long. CDR1 and CDR2 from the germline V gene are SGHTA and FQGNSA. CDR3 sequence reads: CASSFSTATDNYGYTF. The DNA of the CDR3 is TGTGCCAGCAGCTTTAGTACAGCCACCGATAACTATGGCTACACCTTC. The complete variable domain, with remaining parts taken from reference TRBV7-2 and TRBJ1-2, reads GAGVSQSPSNKVTEKGKDVELRCDPISGHTALYWYRQSLGQGLEFLIYFQGNSAPDKSGLPSDRFSAERTGGSVSTLTIQRTQQEDSAVYLCASSFSTATDNYGYTFGSGTRLTVV.

The rearrangement links TRBV27 to TRBJ2-1, with 10 nucleotides matching TRBD2. V lost 5 bases, J lost 0 bases, and 1 base stayed unmatched. CDR1 and CDR2 (germline): MNHEY, SMNVEV (reference sequence). This CDR3 region has 15 residues. The chain's CDR3 is CASSPSGSSYNEQFF. Here the CDR3 DNA reads TGTGCCAGCAGTCCTAGCGGGAGCTCCTACAATGAGCAGTTCTTC.

The chain is built from TRBV7-3 and TRBJ1-1, with 8 bases fitting TRBD1. Germline V gene data show CDR1 as SGHTA and CDR2 as FQGTGA. The CDR3 extends over 16 amino acids. J was trimmed by 1 base and V by 3 bases; bases with no gene match: 7. The CDR3 nucleotides are TGTGCCAGCAGCTTGAGGGCAGGGGGCCCGAACACTGAAGCTTTCTTT. Translated, it gives CASSLRAGGPNTEAFF.

The chain has TRBV5-5 and TRBJ2-7; a possible D gene is TRBD1 (6 bases). Germline CDR1 reads SGHKS; CDR2 reads YYEKEE (reference sequence). Trimming removed 3 bases from V and 7 bases from J, with 23 bases in between. There are 16 residues in the CDR3. Here the CDR3 DNA reads TGTGCCAGCAGCTCGAGCGGACAGCCACTTCCTACGGAGCAGTACTTC. Translated, it gives CASSSSGQPLPTEQYF.

The V call is TRBV5-1, the J call TRBJ2-5, with 7 bases that match TRBD2. This CDR3 region has 14 residues. The J segment lost 3 bases and the V segment lost 4 bases, leaving 6 bases of the junction unmatched. CDR1 is SGHRS, CDR2 YFSETQ, per germline. As DNA, the CDR3 is TGCGCCAGCAGCGGCGGGGGTCAAGAAGAGACCCAGTACTTC. Translation: CASSGGGQEETQYF.

This clone came up once. This rearrangement joins TRBV19 to TRBJ2-1; 10 bases are shared with TRBD2. This CDR3 is built from 13 residues. Germline CDR1 LNHDA, CDR2 SQIVND (reference sequence). Trimming removed 5 bases from V and 10 bases from J; junction bases left unmatched: 5. CDR3 DNA: TGTGCCAGTAGTCCAGCGGGAGGGTTGGAGCAGTTCTTC. Encoded protein: CASSPAGGLEQFF. The whole variable domain, remainder taken from reference TRBV19 and TRBJ2-1, is DGGITQSPKYLFRKEGQNVTLSCEQNLNHDAMYWYRQDPGQGLRLIYYSQIVNDFQKGDIAEGYSVSREKKESFPLTVTSAQKNPTAFYLCASSPAGGLEQFFGPGTRLTVL.

The J gene is TRBJ2-1, the V gene TRBV4-2; D gene ambiguous. Looked up from germline, CDR1 is LGHNA and CDR2 is YNFKEQ. CDR3 length equals 16 residues. Trimming took 0 bases from V and 4 from J, leaving 13 bases between them. The CDR3 loop reads CASSQETAARYNEQFF. The CDR3 DNA follows: TGTGCCAGCAGCCAAGAGACCGCAGCCAGGTACAATGAGCAGTTCTTC.

The chain links TRBV29-1 to TRBJ1-2; TRBD1 aligns across 9 bases. Germline assignment: CDR1 SQVTM and CDR2 ANQGSEA. The junction had 8 bases not matched to a gene; V was cut back by 5 bases and J by 13 bases. CDR3 size: 11 residues. In DNA, the CDR3 is TGCAGCGTTAGCGGGGACAGGGATTCCACCTTC. The encoded protein is CSVSGDRDSTF.

The rearrangement joins TRBV20-1 to TRBJ2-1; D may be TRBD1 (6 bases). Germline values: CDR1 DFQATT, CDR2 SNEGSKA (reference sequence). Trimming pared 1 base from V and 9 bases from J, leaving 7 bases between. The length of the CDR3 is 11 residues. The CDR3, as DNA: TGCAGTGCTAGAGCACAGGGTGAGCAGTTCTTC. This codes for CSARAQGEQFF.

The chain couples TRBV4-2 to TRBJ2-1; 9 nucleotides agree with TRBD1. V shed 0 bases, J shed 8 bases, and the junction held 8 bases outside the gene matches. Germline lookup yields CDR1 LGHNA and CDR2 YNFKEQ. The CDR3 consists of 16 residues. CDR3 region: CASSQDPGDRGDEQFF. CDR3 sequence (DNA): TGTGCCAGCAGCCAAGATCCGGGAGACAGGGGGGATGAGCAGTTCTTC.

This chain joins TRBV6-1 and TRBJ1-4, with D possibly TRBD1 on 5 matching bases. V shed 3 bases and J shed 10 bases, with 9 bases lying between them. Looked up from germline, CDR1 is MNHNS and CDR2 is SASEGT. The CDR3 totals 12 residues. The CDR3 nucleotides read TGTGCCAGCAGTGACAGGGTGCGAAAACTGTTTTTT. It is translated as CASSDRVRKLFF.

The chain combines TRBV7-2 with TRBJ1-5; a possible D gene is TRBD1 (5 bases). Trimming stripped 5 bases from V and 7 bases from J, with 15 bases between. The germline V gene has CDR1 SGHTA and CDR2 FQGNSA. The CDR3 loop spans 14 amino acids. The CDR3 nucleotides are TGTGCCAGCAGCCACTCGGGGGAAAGGCAGCCCCAGCATTTT. Amino acid sequence: CASSHSGERQPQHF.

The chain combines TRBV9 with TRBJ2-7; 14 positions agree with TRBD2. Losses at the gene ends were 2 bases for V and 5 bases for J; bases not matched to a gene: 0. CDR1 is SGDLS, CDR2 YYNGEE, per germline. CDR3 length: 14 amino acids. The CDR3 bases are TGTGCCAGCAGCGTGGGACTAGCGGGAGACGAGCAGTACTTC. Its protein product is CASSVGLAGDEQYF.

This clone was seen once. CDR3 in amino acids: CASSLGQGDNQPQHF. CDR3 DNA sequence: TGTGCCAGCAGCTTAGGACAGGGGGATAATCAGCCCCAGCATTTT. The chain is built from TRBV7-9 and TRBJ1-5; TRBD1 matches 9 bases. The germline V gene encodes CDR1 SEHNR and CDR2 FQNEAQ (reference sequence). V lost 1 base and J lost 4; bases outside the gene matches: 2. The CDR3 runs to 15 residues.

The rearrangement links TRBV30 to TRBJ2-5; D gene unclear. Trimming shortened V by 2 bases and J by 0 bases, and 10 bases separated the two germline ends. This CDR3 is 14 amino acids long. Germline loops: CDR1 GTSNPN, CDR2 SVGIG (reference sequence). The CDR3 nucleotides are TGTGCCTGGAGTCGAGGAGAGTACCAAGAGACCCAGTACTTC. Translation: CAWSRGEYQETQYF.

The chain links TRBV18 to TRBJ1-1; D remains unclear. This CDR3 comprises 13 residues. Germline loops: CDR1 KGHSH, CDR2 LQKENI. V was clipped by 1 base and J by 3 bases, with 6 bases between them. The CDR3 DNA is TGTGCCAGCTCACCACAGGCGGACACTGAAGCTTTCTTT. The encoded protein is CASSPQADTEAFF. Full variable domain (missing parts from reference TRBV18 and TRBJ1-1): NAGVMQNPRHLVRRRGQEARLRCSPMKGHSHVYWYRQLPEEGLKFMVYLQKENIIDESGMPKERFSAEFPKEGPSILRIQQVVRGDSAAYFCASSPQADTEAFFGQGTRLTVV.

The J gene is TRBJ2-7, the V gene TRBV29-1, with D possibly TRBD2 on 6 matching bases. The V end lost 4 bases, the J end lost 4 bases, and 17 bases lay between the germline ends. The CDR3 loop spans 14 amino acids. The V gene's germline CDR1 is SQVTM and CDR2 ANQGSEA. The CDR3 nucleotides are TGCAGCGTTGCGGGACGGGACTCCCTATACGAGCAGTACTTC. Translation: CSVAGRDSLYEQYF.

This sequence joins TRBV6-5 and TRBJ1-2; D is unclear. The CDR3 is made up of 13 amino acids. Germline V gene data show CDR1 as MNHEY and CDR2 as SVGAGI. Trimming pared 2 bases from V and 7 bases from J, leaving 11 bases between. This CDR3 is CASSYETASGYTF. The CDR3 DNA follows: TGTGCCAGCAGTTACGAAACAGCTTCTGGCTACACCTTC.

As concerns this clone: This specimen includes other DNA sequences encoding the same CDR3. V gene TRBV19 combines with J gene TRBJ2-4; 14 bases match TRBD2. CDR1 is LNHDA and CDR2 is SQIVND in the germline V gene (reference sequence). This CDR3 has 21 amino acids. V shed 4 bases and J 1 base; nucleotides not matched to a gene: 15. CDR3 nucleotides: TGTGCCAGTAGTACGCGATCCGGGACTAGCGGGAGCGGTAGTGCCAAAAACATTCAGTACTTC. It codes for CASSTRSGTSGSGSAKNIQYF.

CDR3 in amino acids: CNLGGLAGGWDTQYF. DNA for the CDR3: TGCAATCTAGGCGGACTAGCGGGGGGATGGGATACGCAGTATTTT. The chain employs TRBV29-1 and TRBJ2-3; 14 bases are shared with TRBD2. Per germline, CDR1 SQVTM and CDR2 ANQGSEA. This CDR3 spans 15 amino acids.

This chain uses TRBV29-1 with TRBJ1-1; D possibly corresponds to TRBD1 (6 bases). The V and J ends lost 6 bases and 0 bases respectively, with 17 bases between them. This CDR3 region has 15 residues. Germline-derived CDR1 and CDR2 are SQVTM and ANQGSEA. CDR3 in amino acids: CSVQGGNNLNTEAFF. Here the CDR3 DNA reads TGCAGCGTCCAAGGGGGTAACAACCTGAACACTGAAGCTTTCTTT.

This clone has just a few counts. The rearrangement uses TRBV6-1 and TRBJ2-7; 9 bases line up with TRBD1. Germline V CDR1 and CDR2: MNHNS, SASEGT. The J segment lost 0 bases and the V segment lost 4 bases, leaving 4 bases of the junction unmatched. This CDR3 is built from 15 residues. The CDR3 bases are TGTGCCAGCAGTGCGGGACAGGGAAGCTCCTACGAGCAGTACTTC. Translated, it gives CASSAGQGSSYEQYF.

The V call is TRBV15, the J call TRBJ2-1, with D perhaps TRBD2 (5 bases). The V and J ends lost 0 bases and 2 bases respectively, with 11 bases between them. This CDR3 region has 16 residues. Germline loops: CDR1 LNHNV, CDR2 YYDKDF (reference sequence). In DNA, the CDR3 is TGTGCCACCAGCAGAGATCCCGGGGTCCCCTACAATGAGCAGTTCTTC. It is translated as CATSRDPGVPYNEQFF. Based on the CDR3 plus reference TRBV15 and TRBJ2-1, the full variable domain is DAMVIQNPRYQVTQFGKPVTLSCSQTLNHNVMYWYQQKSSQAPKLLFHYYDKDFNNEADTPDNFQSRRPNTSFCFLDIRSPGLGDTAMYLCATSRDPGVPYNEQFFGPGTRLTVL.

CDR3 region: CASSLGGARLDSPLHF. Written as DNA, the CDR3 is TGTGCCAGCAGTTTAGGGGGGGCGCGTTTGGATTCACCCCTCCACTTT. The chain employs TRBV27 and TRBJ1-6; D is possibly TRBD1 (6 bases). The CDR3 extends over 16 amino acids. Germline assignment: CDR1 MNHEY and CDR2 SMNVEV (reference sequence). The germline V and J ends were trimmed by 2 bases and 8 bases, with 16 bases remaining between them.

This chain links TRBV7-8 with TRBJ1-1; D gene uncertain. Germline V gives CDR1 SGHVS, CDR2 FQNEAQ. The CDR3 length is 13 residues. The V end was cut by 0 bases, the J end by 1 base, with 3 bases between. CDR3 residues: CASSLAANTEAFF. Here the CDR3 DNA reads TGTGCCAGCAGCTTAGCGGCGAACACTGAAGCTTTCTTT.

V is TRBV6-4 and J is TRBJ2-1; TRBD2 is a possible D gene (5 bases). There are 16 residues in the CDR3. Germline assignment: CDR1 MRHNA and CDR2 SNTAGT. V dropped 1 base and J dropped 7 bases, with 17 bases sitting between them. The CDR3 region has the DNA TGTGCCAGCAGTGACTTTCCGGGAATCCGGGCGAATGAGCAGTTCTTC. It translates to CASSDFPGIRANEQFF.